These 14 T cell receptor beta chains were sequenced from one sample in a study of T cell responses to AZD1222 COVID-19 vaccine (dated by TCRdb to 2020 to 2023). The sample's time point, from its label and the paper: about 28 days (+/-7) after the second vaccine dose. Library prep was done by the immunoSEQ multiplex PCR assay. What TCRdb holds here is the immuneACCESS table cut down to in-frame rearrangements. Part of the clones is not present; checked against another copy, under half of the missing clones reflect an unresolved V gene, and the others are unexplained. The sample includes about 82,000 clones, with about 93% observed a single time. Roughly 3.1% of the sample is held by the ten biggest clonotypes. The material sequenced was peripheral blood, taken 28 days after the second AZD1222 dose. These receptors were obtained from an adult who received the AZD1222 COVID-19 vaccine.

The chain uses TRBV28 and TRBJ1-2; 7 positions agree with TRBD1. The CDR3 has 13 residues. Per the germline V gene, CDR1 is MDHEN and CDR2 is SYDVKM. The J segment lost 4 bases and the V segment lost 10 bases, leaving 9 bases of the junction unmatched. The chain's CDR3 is CATRQGGGYGYTF. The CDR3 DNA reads TGTGCCACACGACAGGGAGGGGGCTATGGCTACACCTTC.

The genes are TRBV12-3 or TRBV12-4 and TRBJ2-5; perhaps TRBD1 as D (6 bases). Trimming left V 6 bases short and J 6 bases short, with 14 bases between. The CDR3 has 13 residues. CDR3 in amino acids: CASRVGDIKTQYF. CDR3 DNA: TGTGCCAGCAGGGTGGGGGACATAAAGACCCAGTACTTC.

CDR3 in amino acids: CASSPQGSRRGINYGYTF. The CDR3 region has the DNA TGTGCCAGCAGTCCGCAGGGGTCCCGGCGTGGAATTAACTATGGCTACACCTTC. The rearrangement joins TRBV27 to TRBJ1-2, with D tentatively TRBD1 (6 bases). The germline gives CDR1 MNHEY, CDR2 SMNVEV (reference sequence). Trimming removed 5 bases at V and 1 base at J, with 23 bases between. This CDR3 comprises 18 residues.

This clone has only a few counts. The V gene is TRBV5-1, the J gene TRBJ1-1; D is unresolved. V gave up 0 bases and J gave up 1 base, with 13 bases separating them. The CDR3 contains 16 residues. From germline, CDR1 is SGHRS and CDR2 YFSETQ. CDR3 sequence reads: CASSLAEGYSNTEAFF. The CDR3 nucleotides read TGCGCCAGCAGCTTGGCCGAGGGTTATTCGAACACTGAAGCTTTCTTT.

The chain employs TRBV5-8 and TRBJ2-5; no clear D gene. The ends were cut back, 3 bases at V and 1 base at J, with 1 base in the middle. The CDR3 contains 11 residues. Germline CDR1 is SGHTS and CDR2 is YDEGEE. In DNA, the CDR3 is TGTGCCAGCAGCTCCCAAGAGACCCAGTACTTC. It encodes CASSSQETQYF.

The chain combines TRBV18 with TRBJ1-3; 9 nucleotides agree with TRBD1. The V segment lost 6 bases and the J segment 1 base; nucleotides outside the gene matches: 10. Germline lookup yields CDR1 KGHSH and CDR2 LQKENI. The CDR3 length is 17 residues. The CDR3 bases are TGTGCCAGCTCGCCGAATACCGGGACAGGGTCTGGAAACACCATATATTTT. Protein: CASSPNTGTGSGNTIYF.

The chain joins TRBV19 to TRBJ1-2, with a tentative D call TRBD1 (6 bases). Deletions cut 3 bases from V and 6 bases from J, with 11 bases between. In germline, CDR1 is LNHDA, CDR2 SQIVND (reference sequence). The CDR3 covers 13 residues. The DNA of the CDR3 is TGTGCCAGTAGTATGGGGCCAGGGGATGGCTACACCTTC. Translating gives CASSMGPGDGYTF.

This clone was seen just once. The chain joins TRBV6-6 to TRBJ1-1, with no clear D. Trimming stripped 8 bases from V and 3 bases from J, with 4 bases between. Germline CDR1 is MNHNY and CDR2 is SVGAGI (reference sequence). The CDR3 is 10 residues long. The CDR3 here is CASADTEAFF. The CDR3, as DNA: TGTGCCAGCGCTGACACTGAAGCTTTCTTT.

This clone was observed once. The CDR3 is CAIRRGAYNEQFF. CDR3 nucleotide sequence: TGTGCCATTCGGCGGGGGGCCTACAATGAGCAGTTCTTC. This chain connects TRBV12-3 or TRBV12-4 to TRBJ2-1, with 8 bases that match TRBD2. V lost 10 bases, J lost 2 bases, and 4 bases stayed unmatched. CDR3 length: 13 amino acids.

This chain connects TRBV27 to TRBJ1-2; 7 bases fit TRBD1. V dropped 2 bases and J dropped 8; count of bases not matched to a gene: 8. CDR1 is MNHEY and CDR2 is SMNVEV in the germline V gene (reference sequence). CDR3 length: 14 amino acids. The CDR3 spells CASSLRGGARGYTF. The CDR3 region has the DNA TGTGCCAGCAGTTTACGAGGGGGCGCTCGGGGCTACACCTTC.

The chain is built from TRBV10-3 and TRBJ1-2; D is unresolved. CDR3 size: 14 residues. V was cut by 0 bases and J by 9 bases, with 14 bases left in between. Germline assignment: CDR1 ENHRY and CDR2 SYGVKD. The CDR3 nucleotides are TGTGCCATCAGTGAGTCCGTCGGCGCCCGAAGCTACACCTTC. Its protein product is CAISESVGARSYTF.

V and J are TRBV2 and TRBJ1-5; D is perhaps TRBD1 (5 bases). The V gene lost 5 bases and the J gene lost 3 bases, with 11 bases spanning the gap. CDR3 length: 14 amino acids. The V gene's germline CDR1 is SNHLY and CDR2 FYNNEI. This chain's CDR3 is CASSRDSYNQPQHF. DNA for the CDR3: TGTGCCAGCAGTCGTGACAGCTACAATCAGCCCCAGCATTTT.

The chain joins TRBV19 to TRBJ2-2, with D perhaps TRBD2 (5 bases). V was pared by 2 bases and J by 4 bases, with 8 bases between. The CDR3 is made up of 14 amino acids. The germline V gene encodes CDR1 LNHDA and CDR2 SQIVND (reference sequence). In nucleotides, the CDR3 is TGTGCCAGTAGTATAACCGGACTCACCGGGGAGCTGTTTTTT. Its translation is CASSITGLTGELFF.

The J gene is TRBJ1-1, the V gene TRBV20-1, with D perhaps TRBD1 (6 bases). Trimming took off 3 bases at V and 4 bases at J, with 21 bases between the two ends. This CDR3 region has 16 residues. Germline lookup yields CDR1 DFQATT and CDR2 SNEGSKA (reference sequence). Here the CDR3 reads CSASFPGRGLGTEAFF. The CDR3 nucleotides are TGCAGTGCTAGTTTTCCGGGGCGGGGGCTCGGCACTGAAGCTTTCTTT.